These 2 T cell receptor beta chains came from one sample sequenced in a study of T cells in Graves' hyperthyroidism and ophthalmopathy. Researchers took RNA transcripts and amplified the TCR beta CDR3 regions from them. A set of HTBI primers served as the primers for a first-round RT-PCR of the TCR CDR3. TCRdb ran MiXCR on the multiplex PCR reads and lists one entry per CDR3 protein. The sample includes fewer than 650,000 distinct CDR3 sequences, 46% of them seen just once. Sequenced material: peripheral blood or thyroid tissue (not recorded which). The receptors were sampled from an adult woman with Graves' disease, either hyperthyroidism or ophthalmopathy (not recorded which).

This chain links TRBV11-2 with TRBJ2-5, with 14 bases aligning to TRBD2. This CDR3 has 16 residues. CDR1 and CDR2 from the germline V gene are SGHAT and FQNNGV. The chain's CDR3 is CARRPGLAGVLETQYF. In DNA, the CDR3 is TGTGCTAGACGCCCGGGACTAGCGGGAGTTTTGGAGACCCAGTACTTC.

This clonotype showed up many times. The V call is TRBV2, the J call TRBJ2-7, with D tentatively TRBD1 (5 bases). Germline V gene data show CDR1 as SNHLY and CDR2 as FYNNEI. This CDR3 contains 15 residues. The V and J ends lost 2 bases and 5 bases respectively, with 16 bases between them. The CDR3 DNA follows: TGTGCCAGCAGTGAAACTGTACAGGTCCTTAACGAGCAGTACTTC. Translating gives CASSETVQVLNEQYF.